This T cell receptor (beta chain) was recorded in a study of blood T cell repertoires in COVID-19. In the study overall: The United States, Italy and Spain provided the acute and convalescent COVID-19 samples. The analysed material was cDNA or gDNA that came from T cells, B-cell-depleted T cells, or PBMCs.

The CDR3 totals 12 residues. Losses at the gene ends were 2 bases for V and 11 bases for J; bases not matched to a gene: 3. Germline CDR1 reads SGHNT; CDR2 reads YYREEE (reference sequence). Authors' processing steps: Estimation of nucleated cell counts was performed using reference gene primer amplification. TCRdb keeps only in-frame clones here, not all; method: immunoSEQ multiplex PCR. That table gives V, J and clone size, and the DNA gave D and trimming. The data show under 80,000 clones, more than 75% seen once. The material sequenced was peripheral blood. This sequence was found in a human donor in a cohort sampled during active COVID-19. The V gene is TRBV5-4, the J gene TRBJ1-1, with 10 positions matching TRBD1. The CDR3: CASSFGTGEAFF. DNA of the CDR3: TGTGCCAGCAGCTTTGGGACAGGGGAGGCTTTCTTT.